This T cell receptor (beta chain) was recorded in a study of T cell clonotyping in hematopoietic cell transplantation. Per germline, CDR1 MNHEY and CDR2 SVGAGI. Trimming pared 3 bases from V and 4 bases from J, leaving 12 bases between. The CDR3 length is 14 residues. The protocol was immunoSEQ multiplex PCR, while the TCRdb copy is restricted to in-frame clones and leaves out a portion. The sample consists of about 16,000 clones, 70% to 75% of them appearing once. This sequence was found in a woman in her sixties or seventies in good health. Some clones in this sample may be carry-over from other donors' samples. The sequenced material came from peripheral blood mononuclear cells. The gene calls are TRBV6-5 and TRBJ1-2; D is uncertain. The CDR3 DNA is TGTGCCAGCAGTTATGCGGCCAGGTTCTATGGCTACACCTTC. Residues: CASSYAARFYGYTF.